Included here is one T cell receptor beta chain sequence, with context. Its antigen is not identified. Since all of the isolated RNA was reverse transcribed, expressed TCRB transcripts were what got sequenced. Here immunoSEQ multiplex PCR was the method, and the copy in TCRdb shows in-frame clones only, minus some. The sample lists approximately 160,000 clones; roughly 9% were seen once. Germline values: CDR1 SGHAT, CDR2 FQNNGV. The CDR3 runs to 16 residues. Trimming removed 5 bases at V and 1 base at J, with 17 bases between. This sample was taken from a study of beta chain features in type 1 diabetes. A sort by CD45RO/CCR7/CD25/CD127/CD95/CD27 yielded CD4+ naive, central memory, regulatory and stem cell-like memory cells. Study-level findings and limits: There was no resolution here of whether HLA type influences TCRB rearrangement. The naive, central memory and Treg TCRB repertoires of patients appeared to be more similar to one another than those of healthy donors.

This sequence was found in a woman between 18 and 29 years old in good health. The sample was central memory CD4+ T cells from blood. The chain carries TRBV11-2 and TRBJ2-5; maybe TRBD2 (6 bases). As DNA, the CDR3 is TGTGCCAGCAGCGCCCTCGGGGGTTGGTCCCAAGAGACCCAGTACTTC. This sequence encodes CASSALGGWSQETQYF. Using reference TRBV11-2 and TRBJ2-5 for the parts outside the CDR3, the full variable domain is EAGVAQSPRYKIIEKRQSVAFWCNPISGHATLYWYQQILGQGPKLLIQFQNNGVVDDSQLPKDRFSAERLKGVDSTLKIQPAKLEDSAVYLCASSALGGWSQETQYFGPGTRLLVL.